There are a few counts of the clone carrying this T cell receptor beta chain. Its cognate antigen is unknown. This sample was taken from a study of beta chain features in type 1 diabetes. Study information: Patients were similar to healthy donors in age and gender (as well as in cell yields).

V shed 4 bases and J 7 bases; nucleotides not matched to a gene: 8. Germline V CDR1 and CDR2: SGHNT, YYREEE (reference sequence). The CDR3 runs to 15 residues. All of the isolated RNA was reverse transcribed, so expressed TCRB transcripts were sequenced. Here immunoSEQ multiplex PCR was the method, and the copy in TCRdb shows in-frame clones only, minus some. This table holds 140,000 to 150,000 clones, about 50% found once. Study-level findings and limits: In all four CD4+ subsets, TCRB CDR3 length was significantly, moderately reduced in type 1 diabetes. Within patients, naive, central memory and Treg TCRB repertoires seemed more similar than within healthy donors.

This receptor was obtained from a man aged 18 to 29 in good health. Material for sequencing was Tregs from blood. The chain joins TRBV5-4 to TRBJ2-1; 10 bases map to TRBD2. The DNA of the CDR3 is TGTGCCAGCAGCCCAGCGGGAGGGTCTTGGAATGAGCAGTTCTTC. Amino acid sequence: CASSPAGGSWNEQFF.